A single sample gave rise to the 6 T cell receptor beta chains below, sequenced in a study of cytomegalovirus exposure and HLA in healthy donors (dated by TCRdb to 2015 to 2018). Library preparation was by the immunoSEQ multiplex PCR assay. For the multiplex PCR, a mixture combining 60 forward primers for TCR Vbeta segments and 13 reverse primers for TCR Jbeta segments was used. The table was pulled from immuneACCESS by TCRdb, which kept in-frame rearrangements only. Such tables lose some clones; where checked, under half of the loss comes from unresolved V genes, and the rest has no known cause. The sample table contains under 200,000 clones; only one count was recorded for approximately 80% of them. The ten largest clonotypes hold around a tenth of the sample. Source material: PBMCs. The receptor set was obtained from a man in his forties or fifties in good health and CMV-seropositive.

The rearrangement links TRBV6-1 to TRBJ2-7, with TRBD2 matching over 12 bases. The CDR3 sequence is 13 residues long. Per the germline V gene, CDR1 is MNHNS and CDR2 is SASEGT. V dropped 8 bases and J dropped 6; count of bases not matched to a gene: 5. The DNA of the CDR3 is TGTGCCAGCGCCTCGGGACTAGCGGGCGAGCAGTACTTC. Its translation is CASASGLAGEQYF.

The rearrangement joins TRBV19 to TRBJ2-4; perhaps TRBD1 as D (5 bases). The CDR3 contains 13 residues. Germline-derived CDR1 and CDR2 are LNHDA and SQIVND (reference sequence). The ends were cut back, 0 bases at V and 5 bases at J, with 5 bases in the middle. CDR3 sequence reads: CASSIDRENIQYF. CDR3 DNA: TGTGCCAGTAGTATAGACAGGGAAAACATTCAGTACTTC.

V usage is TRBV30 and J usage is TRBJ1-2, with D possibly TRBD1 on 6 matching bases. The CDR3 length is 13 residues. Per the germline V gene, CDR1 is GTSNPN and CDR2 is SVGIG (reference sequence). V was clipped by 5 bases and J by 4 bases, with 14 bases between them. CDR3 nucleotide sequence: TGTGCCTGGGAAAAGACAGGACTCTATGGCTACACCTTC. Residues: CAWEKTGLYGYTF.

This sequence joins TRBV5-1 and TRBJ1-1; D is unresolved. V lost 4 bases and J 3 bases, leaving 16 bases between the germline ends. There are 15 residues in the CDR3. Germline V gene lookup returns CDR1 SGHRS and CDR2 YFSETQ. CDR3 in amino acids: CASSPDGPEDTEAFF. In DNA form, the CDR3 reads TGCGCCAGCAGCCCTGACGGACCGGAGGACACTGAAGCTTTCTTT.

V is TRBV15 and J is TRBJ1-5; 9 bases are a match to TRBD1. Germline V gene data show CDR1 as LNHNV and CDR2 as YYDKDF (reference sequence). Trimming at V came to 1 base and at J to 4 bases, leaving 5 bases not matched to a gene. This CDR3 spans 16 amino acids. The CDR3 region has the DNA TGTGCCACCAGCAGAGGGGGGACAGGGCCAAATCAGCCCCAGCATTTT. As protein: CATSRGGTGPNQPQHF. Full variable domain (missing parts from reference TRBV15 and TRBJ1-5): DAMVIQNPRYQVTQFGKPVTLSCSQTLNHNVMYWYQQKSSQAPKLLFHYYDKDFNNEADTPDNFQSRRPNTSFCFLDIRSPGLGDTAMYLCATSRGGTGPNQPQHFGDGTRLSIL.

The rearrangement links TRBV12-2 to TRBJ2-4; the D segment call TRBD2 is taken from the table without a DNA check. TRBV12-2 is designated a pseudogene. The CDR3 consists of 16 residues. The CDR3 reads CASRLVKGRAKNIQYF. In DNA form, the CDR3 reads TGTGCAAGTCGCTTAGTAAAGGGGAGGGCCAAAAACATTCAGTACTTC.